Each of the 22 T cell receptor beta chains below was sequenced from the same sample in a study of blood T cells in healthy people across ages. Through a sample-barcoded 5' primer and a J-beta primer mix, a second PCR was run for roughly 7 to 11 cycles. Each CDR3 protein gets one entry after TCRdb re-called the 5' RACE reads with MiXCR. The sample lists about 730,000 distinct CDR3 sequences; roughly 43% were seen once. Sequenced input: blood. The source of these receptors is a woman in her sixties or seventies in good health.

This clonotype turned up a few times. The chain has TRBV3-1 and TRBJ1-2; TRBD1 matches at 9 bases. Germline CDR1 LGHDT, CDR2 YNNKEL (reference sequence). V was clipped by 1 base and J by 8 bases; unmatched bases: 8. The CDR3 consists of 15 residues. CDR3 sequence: CASSQVGGTGYGYTF. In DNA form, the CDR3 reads TGTGCCAGCAGCCAAGTCGGGGGGACAGGGTACGGCTACACCTTC.

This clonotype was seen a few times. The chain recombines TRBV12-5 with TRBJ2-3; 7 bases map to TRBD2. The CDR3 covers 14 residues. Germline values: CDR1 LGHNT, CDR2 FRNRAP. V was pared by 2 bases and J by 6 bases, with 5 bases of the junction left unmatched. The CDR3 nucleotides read TGTGCTAGTGGTTTGAGTGCGGGAGCCGATACGCAGTATTTT. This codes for CASGLSAGADTQYF.

CDR3 amino acids: CASSPWGSNGNEQFF. CDR3 coding DNA: TGTGCCAGCAGCCCATGGGGGAGTAACGGCAATGAGCAGTTCTTC. The chain couples TRBV7-2 to TRBJ2-1; D is perhaps TRBD1 or TRBD2 (5 bases each). The CDR3 totals 15 residues. In germline, CDR1 is SGHTA, CDR2 FQGNSA. Deletions cut 5 bases from V and 6 bases from J, with 17 bases between. Complete variable domain (other parts from reference TRBV7-2 and TRBJ2-1): GAGVSQSPSNKVTEKGKDVELRCDPISGHTALYWYRQSLGQGLEFLIYFQGNSAPDKSGLPSDRFSAERTGGSVSTLTIQRTQQEDSAVYLCASSPWGSNGNEQFFGPGTRLTVL.

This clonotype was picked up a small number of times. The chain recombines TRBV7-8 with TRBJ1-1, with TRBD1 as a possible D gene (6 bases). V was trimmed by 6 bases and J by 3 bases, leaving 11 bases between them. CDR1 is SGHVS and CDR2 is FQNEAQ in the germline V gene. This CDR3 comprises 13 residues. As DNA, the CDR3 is TGTGCCAGCAGGTACAACAGGGACACTGAAGCTTTCTTT. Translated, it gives CASRYNRDTEAFF.

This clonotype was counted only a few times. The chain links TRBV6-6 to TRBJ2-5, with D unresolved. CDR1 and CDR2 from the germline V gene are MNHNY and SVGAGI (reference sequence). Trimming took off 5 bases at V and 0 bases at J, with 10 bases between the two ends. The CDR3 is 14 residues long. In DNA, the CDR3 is TGTGCCAGCAGTAGGCTGGAGAACCAAGAGACCCAGTACTTC. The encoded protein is CASSRLENQETQYF.

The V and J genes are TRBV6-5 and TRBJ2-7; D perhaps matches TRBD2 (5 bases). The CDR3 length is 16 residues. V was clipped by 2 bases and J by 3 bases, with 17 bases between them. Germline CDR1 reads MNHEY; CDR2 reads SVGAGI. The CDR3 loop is CASSYLGSGDLYEQYF. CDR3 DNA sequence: TGTGCCAGCAGTTACCTCGGAAGCGGAGATCTCTACGAGCAGTACTTC.

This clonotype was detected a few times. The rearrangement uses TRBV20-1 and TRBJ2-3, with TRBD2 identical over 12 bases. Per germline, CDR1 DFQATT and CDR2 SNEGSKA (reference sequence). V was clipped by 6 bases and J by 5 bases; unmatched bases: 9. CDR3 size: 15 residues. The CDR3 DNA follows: TGCAGTGCCAAAGCTAGCGGGGGGGCAGTAGATACGCAGTATTTT. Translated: CSAKASGGAVDTQYF.

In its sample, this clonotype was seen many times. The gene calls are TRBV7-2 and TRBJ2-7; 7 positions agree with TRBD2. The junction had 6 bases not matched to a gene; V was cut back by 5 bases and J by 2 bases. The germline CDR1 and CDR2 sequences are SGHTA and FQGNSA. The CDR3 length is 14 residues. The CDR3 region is CASSRTGGAYEQYF. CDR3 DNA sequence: TGTGCCAGCAGCCGGACGGGGGGAGCCTACGAGCAGTACTTC.

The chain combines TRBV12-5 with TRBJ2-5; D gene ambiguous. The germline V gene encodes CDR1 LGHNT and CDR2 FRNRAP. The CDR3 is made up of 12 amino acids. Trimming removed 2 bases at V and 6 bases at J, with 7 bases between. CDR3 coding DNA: TGTGCTAGTGGTTTGAATCGGCAGACCCAGTACTTC. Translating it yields CASGLNRQTQYF.

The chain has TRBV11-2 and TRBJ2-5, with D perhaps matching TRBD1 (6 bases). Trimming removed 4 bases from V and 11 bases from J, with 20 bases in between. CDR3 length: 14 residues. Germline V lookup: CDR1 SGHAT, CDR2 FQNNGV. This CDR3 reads CASSYRDTYNEQYF. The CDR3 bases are TGTGCCAGCAGCTATCGGGACACCTACAATGAGCAGTACTTC.

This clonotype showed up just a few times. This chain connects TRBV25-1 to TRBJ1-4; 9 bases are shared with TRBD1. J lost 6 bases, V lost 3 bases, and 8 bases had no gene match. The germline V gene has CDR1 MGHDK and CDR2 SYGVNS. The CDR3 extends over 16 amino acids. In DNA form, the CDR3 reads TGTGCCAGCAGTGAGGGACAGGGAAGGCTCGATGAAAAACTGTTTTTT. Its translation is CASSEGQGRLDEKLFF.

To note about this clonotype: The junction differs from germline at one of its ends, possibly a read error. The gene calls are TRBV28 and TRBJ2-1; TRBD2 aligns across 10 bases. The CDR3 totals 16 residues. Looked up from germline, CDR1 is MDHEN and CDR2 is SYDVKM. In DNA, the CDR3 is TGTGCCCGCAGTCCCCAGGAGCGGGGGGGATACAATGAGCAGTTCTTC. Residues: CARSPQERGGYNEQFF.

As DNA, the CDR3 is TGTGCCAGCAGCTTAGGGCCTACTAGCGGGAGTTACAATGAGCAGTTCTTC. This gives the protein CASSLGPTSGSYNEQFF. The V call is TRBV7-3, the J call TRBJ2-1; TRBD2 aligns across 11 bases. The CDR3 runs 17 residues. Germline CDR1 reads SGHTA; CDR2 reads FQGTGA. With 2 bases clipped from V and 4 bases from J, the junction kept 7 bases outside the gene matches. Based on the CDR3 plus reference TRBV7-3 and TRBJ2-1, the full variable domain is GAGVSQTPSNKVTEKGKYVELRCDPISGHTALYWYRQSLGQGPEFLIYFQGTGAADDSGLPNDRFFAVRPEGSVSTLKIQRTERGDSAVYLCASSLGPTSGSYNEQFFGPGTRLTVL.

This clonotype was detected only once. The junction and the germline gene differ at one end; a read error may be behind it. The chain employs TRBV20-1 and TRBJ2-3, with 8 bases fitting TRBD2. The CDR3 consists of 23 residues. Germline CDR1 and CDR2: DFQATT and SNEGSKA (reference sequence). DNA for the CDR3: TGCGGTGCTAGAGATCGGCGCCATAACGGTAGCGGGGAGTTAAATTCTAGCACAGATACGCAGTATTTT. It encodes CGARDRRHNGSGELNSSTDTQYF.

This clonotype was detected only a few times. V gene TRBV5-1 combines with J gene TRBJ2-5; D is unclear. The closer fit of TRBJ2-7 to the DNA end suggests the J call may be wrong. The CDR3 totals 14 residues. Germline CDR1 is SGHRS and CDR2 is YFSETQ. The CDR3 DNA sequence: TGCGCCAGCAGCTTGCTGGACCGCGGTTCCGAGCAGTACTTC. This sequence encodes CASSLLDRGSEQYF.

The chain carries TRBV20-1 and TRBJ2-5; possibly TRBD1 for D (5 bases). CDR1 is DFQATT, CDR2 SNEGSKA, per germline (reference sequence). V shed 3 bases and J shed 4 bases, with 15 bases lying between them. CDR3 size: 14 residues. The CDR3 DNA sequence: TGCAGTGCTAGTTTCAGGGCCCGACGAGAGACCCAGTACTTC. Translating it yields CSASFRARRETQYF.

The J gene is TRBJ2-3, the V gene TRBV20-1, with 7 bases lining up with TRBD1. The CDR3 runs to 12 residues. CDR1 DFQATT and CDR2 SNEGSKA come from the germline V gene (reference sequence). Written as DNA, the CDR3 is TGCAGCGAAACAGGGGGCACAGATACGCAGTATTTT. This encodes CSETGGTDTQYF.

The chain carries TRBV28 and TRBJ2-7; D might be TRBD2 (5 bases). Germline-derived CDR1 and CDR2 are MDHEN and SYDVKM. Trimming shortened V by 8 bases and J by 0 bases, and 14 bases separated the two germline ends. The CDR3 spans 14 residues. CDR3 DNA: TGTGCCAGCGAGACTAACGGGATCTCCTACGAGCAGTACTTC. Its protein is CASETNGISYEQYF.

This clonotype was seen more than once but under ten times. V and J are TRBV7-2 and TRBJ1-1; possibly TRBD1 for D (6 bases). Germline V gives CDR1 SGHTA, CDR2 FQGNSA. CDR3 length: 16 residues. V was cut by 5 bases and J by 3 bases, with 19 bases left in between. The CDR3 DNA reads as TGTGCCAGCAGCGCGAGCCCCACAGGGTACTACACTGAAGCTTTCTTT. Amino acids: CASSASPTGYYTEAFF.

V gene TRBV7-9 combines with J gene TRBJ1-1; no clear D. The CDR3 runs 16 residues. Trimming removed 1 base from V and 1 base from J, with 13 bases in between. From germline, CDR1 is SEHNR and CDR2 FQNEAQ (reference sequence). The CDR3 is CASSLEVLVRNTEAFF. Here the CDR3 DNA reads TGTGCCAGCAGCTTAGAGGTCTTGGTGCGGAACACTGAAGCTTTCTTT.

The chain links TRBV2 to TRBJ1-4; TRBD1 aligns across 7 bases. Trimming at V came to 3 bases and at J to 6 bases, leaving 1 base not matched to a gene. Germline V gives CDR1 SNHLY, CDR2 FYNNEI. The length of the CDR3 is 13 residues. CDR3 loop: CASSDRGDEKLFF. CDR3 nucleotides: TGTGCCAGCAGTGACAGGGGGGATGAAAAACTGTTTTTT.

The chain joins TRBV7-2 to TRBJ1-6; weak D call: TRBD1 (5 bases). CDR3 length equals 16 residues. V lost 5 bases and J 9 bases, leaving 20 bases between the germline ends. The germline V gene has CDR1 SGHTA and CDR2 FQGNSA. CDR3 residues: CASSLSAQGNRSPLHF. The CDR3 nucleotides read TGTGCCAGCAGCCTGAGTGCCCAGGGAAATCGTTCACCCCTCCACTTT.